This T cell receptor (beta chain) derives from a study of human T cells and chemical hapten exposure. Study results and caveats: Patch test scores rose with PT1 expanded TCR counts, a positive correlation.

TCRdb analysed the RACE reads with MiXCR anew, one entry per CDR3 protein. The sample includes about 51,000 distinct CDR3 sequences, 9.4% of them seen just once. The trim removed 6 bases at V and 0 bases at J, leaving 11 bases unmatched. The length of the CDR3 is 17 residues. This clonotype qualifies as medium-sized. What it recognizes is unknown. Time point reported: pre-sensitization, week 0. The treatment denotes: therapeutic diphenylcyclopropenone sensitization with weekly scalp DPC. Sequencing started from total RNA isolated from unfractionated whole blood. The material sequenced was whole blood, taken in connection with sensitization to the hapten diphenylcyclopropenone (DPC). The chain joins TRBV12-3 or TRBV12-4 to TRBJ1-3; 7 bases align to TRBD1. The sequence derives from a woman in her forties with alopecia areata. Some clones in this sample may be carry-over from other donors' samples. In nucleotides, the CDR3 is TGTGCCAGCAGAACTAGACAGGGACGGGACTCTGGAAACACCATATATTTT. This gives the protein CASRTRQGRDSGNTIYF.